This TCR beta chain was sequenced for a study of T cell changes during pregnancy in multiple sclerosis. The CDR3 extends over 15 amino acids. The V gene's germline CDR1 is MNHEY and CDR2 SVGAGI. After removal of 6 bases from V and 2 bases from J, the junction contained 8 bases not matched to a gene. Profiled with immunoSEQ multiplex PCR; TCRdb holds only in-frame clones, not every one. The sample carries 30,000 to 45,000 clones, roughly 93% recorded once. The rearrangement uses TRBV6-5 and TRBJ2-3; 7 bases fit TRBD2. Sequencing used CD4+ T cells from peripheral blood mononuclear cells, obtained in the first trimester of pregnancy. This clonotype was obtained from a female donor with multiple sclerosis, enrolled in a pregnancy study. CDR3 nucleotide sequence: TGTGCCAGCAGCCTACTAGCGAGATCCACAGATACGCAGTATTTT. Protein sequence: CASSLLARSTDTQYF.